This T cell receptor (beta chain) was sequenced in a study of OX40 agonist ivuxolimab in advanced cancers. For the study in its entirety: Ivuxolimab, which targeted the costimulatory receptor OX40 (CD134), was an agonistic, fully human IgG2 monoclonal antibody. Patients were allowed to have had prior anti-PD-1, anti-PD-L1 or anti-CTLA-4 therapy, and 30% to 40% of the dose-escalation patients had previously received checkpoint inhibitors. The paper describes the monotherapy dose-escalation part (N ≈ 51 patients) of the phase I trial of ivuxolimab. Partial responses occurred in three dose-escalation patients, of whom one had hepatocellular carcinoma and two had cutaneous melanoma. Intravenous ivuxolimab was administered to patients every 2 weeks at six dose levels: 0.01, 0.1, 0.3, 1.5, 3 and 10 mg/kg. Peripheral TCRbeta sequencing aimed to test whether ivuxolimab altered TCR sequence diversity and caused clonal T-cell expansion. Of the approximately 50 dose-escalation patients, hepatocellular carcinoma was present in approximately 20, melanoma in around 15, renal cell carcinoma in 9 and head and neck cancer in 9. The dose-escalation cohort was roughly 83% male with a mean age of approximately 60 years, ranging from about 23 to 85. Paper-wide results and their limitations: Low levels of normalized T-cell clonal expansion were also seen in some nonresponding patients. In the 0.1-3.0 mg/kg groups, partial responders had among the lowest normalized peripheral clonal expansion, particularly in CD8+ T cells. After ivuxolimab, expanded clones were on average more numerous among CD8+ T cells than among CD4+ T cells. Clonal expansion of both CD4+ and CD8+ blood T cells was observed from baseline to week 6 at doses 0.1 to 3.0 mg/kg. Which antigens the clonally expanded peripheral T cells were specific for was not determined.

This clone was observed a single time. What this receptor recognizes is not known. Base qualities were left out, and no much larger clone turns up one base away. Genomic DNA was isolated from the sorted cells so that the TCRbeta CDR3 region could be sequenced. The immunoSEQ Assay was used to sequence the TCRbeta CDR3 regions. TCRdb stores this immuneACCESS table with in-frame sequences only. Part of the clones is absent; in the studies checked, under half of the shortfall reflects unresolved V genes, and no reason is known for the rest. In this sample the table shows 65,000 to 85,000 clones, around 86% of which occur a single time. Clones ranked in the top ten supply around 2.9% of the sample. The CDR3, cysteine through phenylalanine, is 14 amino acids long. CDR3 DNA only is kept here, 42 bases in frame from base 1. The germline V gene specifies SGHTS as CDR1 and YDEGEE as CDR2. V drops 1 base and J drops 11 bases, leaving 18 bases in between.

Patients with a history of autoimmune disease or receiving systemic immunosuppression were excluded from the trial. Peripheral blood for TCR sequencing was collected from all dose cohorts at baseline, on cycle 4 day 1, and on cycle 7 day 1. The samples were drawn from a first-in-human, open-label, multicenter phase I dose-escalation trial of ivuxolimab. Adults with locally advanced or metastatic melanoma, renal cell, hepatocellular, or head and neck squamous cell carcinoma were enrolled in the trial. Before TCR sequencing, CD4+ T cells and CD8+ T cells were sorted from peripheral blood as separate populations.

Here the chain combines TRBV5-8 and TRBJ1-1; the D segment could be TRBD1, given 6 matching bases. The source is an adult with an advanced solid tumor such as melanoma, head and neck, liver or kidney cancer. The sequences come from CD4+ or CD8+ T cells sorted from blood, collected in a trial of the OX40 agonist ivuxolimab. The CDR3 region reads CASSLTPGHLNAFF. In nucleotide form, the sequence is TGTGCCAGCAGCTTGACGCCGGGACACTTGAATGCTTTCTTT.